This T cell receptor (beta chain) is drawn from a study of CD8 T cells in ankylosing spondylitis (dated by TCRdb to 2015 to 2018). With respect to the entire study: The study set out to find disease-linked TCR variants by profiling T cell receptor beta repertoires in ankylosing spondylitis patients and healthy donors. The full study cohort comprised roughly 24 ankylosing spondylitis patients and approximately 100 healthy donors. Peripheral blood was sampled, and synovial fluid was also collected from ankylosing spondylitis patients.

What the study reported, not specific to this receptor: Some motif variants were previously reported in synovial fluid and blood of reactive arthritis patients, suggesting common disease-initiation mechanisms. Blood from ankylosing spondylitis patients appeared to be characterized by a TCR beta motif composed of 7 to 9 highly homologous amino acid variants. The disease-linked clones were reported to be significantly enriched in matched synovial fluid samples from ankylosing spondylitis patients. The disease-linked clones had a CD8+ phenotype and were found at relatively low frequencies in peripheral blood.

Of note for this clonotype: Its antigen has not been determined. The record has no base qualities; no much larger clone is one base away.

The reads were generated on an Illumina HiSeq 2500. TCR beta libraries were prepared by quantitative 5'-RACE with molecular barcodes. From the authors' description of their analysis: A new computational method based on a probabilistic model of VDJ rearrangement was used to identify disease-linked TCR variants. TCRdb ran its own pipeline on the public reads, namely fastp trimming at Q25 and MiXCR clone calling, and kept in-frame beta chains. CDR3 protein sequences are deduplicated, and each keeps its most common genes and DNA. Here the V and J calls rest on TCRdb's processing, not on the authors' analysis. The sample data list around 250,000 distinct CDR3 sequences, and roughly a third of these were observed just once. Around 4% of the sample lies in the top ten. The sequenced sample consisted of blood, either unsorted or a sorted T cell fraction (not recorded which). The receptor was isolated from a male donor with ankylosing spondylitis or in good health (not recorded which).

The sequenced DNA: TGTGCCACCAGGAACCAGAGTAGGAAACTGTTTTTT. This is translated as CATRNQSRKLFF. The receptor chain draws on TRBV15 and TRBJ1-4; the D gene remains uncertain. From the germline V gene (reference sequence), CDR1 is LNHNV and CDR2 is YYDKDF. Cut back by 6 bases and 11 bases, the V and J ends lie 13 bases apart. From its cysteine to its phenylalanine, the CDR3 spans 12 amino acids. Here the CDR3 DNA is all that survives: 36 bases in frame from base 1. The entire variable domain, with the stretches around the CDR3 drawn from the reference TRBV15 and TRBJ1-4 proteins, is DAMVIQNPRYQVTQFGKPVTLSCSQTLNHNVMYWYQQKSSQAPKLLFHYYDKDFNNEADTPDNFQSRRPNTSFCFLDIRSPGLGDTAMYLCATRNQSRKLFFGSGTQLSVL.